This T cell receptor (beta chain) comes out of a study of tumor-infiltrating lymphocytes in primary liver carcinoma. For the study at large: With diameters of roughly 4.2 to 10 cm, tumors were stage T1-T3 N0M0. Yields of productive TCRbeta reads ranged from roughly 3.5 to 7.5 million per sample and were similar across tissue types.

Joint extraction of RNA and DNA used roughly 18-34 mg of bulk tissue that was unsorted. Surgeons treated the primary liver carcinoma of the patients by surgical resection. Comments on this clonotype: Antigen: not known.

V dropped 6 bases and J dropped 11; count of bases not matched to a gene: 7. The CDR3 consists of 12 residues. Germline V lookup: CDR1 SGHAT, CDR2 FQNNGV. Findings and limits, study-wide: It was tumor-adjacent and tumor-blood pairs that overlapped less than tumor region pairs did.

TCR beta cDNA was prepared out of about 510 ng total RNA by means of a constant-region primer. Libraries covering TCR beta were generated through three nested multiplex PCR rounds (using a slightly modified ARM-PCR). Running roughly 10 cycles apiece, the first two PCR rounds relied on TRBV1-TRBV30 forward primers together with a C-beta reverse primer. TCRdb reprocessed the multiplex PCR reads via MiXCR and lists one record per CDR3 protein. The data show under 50,000 distinct CDR3 sequences, with approximately 70% seen just once and 25% to 30% held by the top ten. Sequencing was carried out using liver tumor tissue from sampling region 5. Noted subset: tumor region T5, tumor centre. This rearrangement joins TRBV11-2 to TRBJ1-1; 9 nucleotides agree with TRBD1. This receptor was taken from a middle-aged man with primary liver carcinoma and hepatitis B virus infection. In DNA, the CDR3 is TGTGCCAGCAGAGGCGGGACAGGGAATGCTTTCTTT. It encodes CASRGGTGNAFF.